These 9 T cell receptor beta chains originate from one sample sequenced in a study of cytomegalovirus exposure and HLA in healthy donors. This PCR relied on a set of 60 Vbeta primers and 13 Jbeta primers. Profiling relied on immunoSEQ multiplex PCR, and the TCRdb table lists in-frame clones only, not all of them. The sample holds 66,000 or so clones, 70% to 90% seen once. Sequencing was performed on PBMCs. All receptors come from a man aged 25 to 40 in good health and CMV-seropositive.

This chain connects TRBV18 to TRBJ1-4; D unresolved. Between the trimmed V and J ends, which lost 3 bases and 2 bases, there was a span of 10 bases. This CDR3 has 15 amino acids. The germline CDR1 and CDR2 sequences are KGHSH and LQKENI. The CDR3 bases are TGTGCCAGCTCACCCGCTCAGTATACTAATGAAAAACTGTTTTTT. Its translation is CASSPAQYTNEKLFF.

The chain combines TRBV29-1 with TRBJ2-1; TRBD2 matches 8 bases. The CDR3 runs to 11 residues. From germline, CDR1 is SQVTM and CDR2 ANQGSEA. V was clipped by 4 bases and J by 12 bases; unmatched bases: 5. The CDR3 region is CSVAQGLGQFF. The CDR3 DNA reads as TGCAGCGTTGCCCAGGGACTAGGGCAGTTCTTC.

The rearrangement links TRBV9 to TRBJ1-4, with unresolved D. Germline V gene sequence: CDR1 SGDLS, CDR2 YYNGEE. The CDR3 extends over 12 amino acids. V lost 2 bases to trimming and J lost 12 bases, with 11 bases between them. CDR3 bases: TGTGCCAGCAGCGTCGGTTCGAGGGAACTGTTTTTT. Its translation: CASSVGSRELFF. The variable domain in full, with the rest retrieved from reference TRBV9 and TRBJ1-4, is DSGVTQTPKHLITATGQRVTLRCSPRSGDLSVYWYQQSLDQGLQFLIQYYNGEERAKGNILERFSAQQFPDLHSELNLSSLELGDSALYFCASSVGSRELFFGSGTQLSVL.

The gene calls are TRBV6-5 and TRBJ2-1, with 8 bases fitting TRBD2. Germline assignment: CDR1 MNHEY and CDR2 SVGAGI. Trimming cost V 6 bases and J 9 bases; bases outside gene matches: 7. This CDR3 region has 13 residues. CDR3 DNA sequence: TGTGCCAGCAGGAAGCGGGAGACGGGTGAGCAGTTCTTC. Translation: CASRKRETGEQFF.

The genes are TRBV25-1 and TRBJ2-7; 9 bases map to TRBD2. This CDR3 has 16 amino acids. The germline CDR1 and CDR2 sequences are MGHDK and SYGVNS. With 1 base clipped from V and 6 bases from J, the junction kept 10 bases outside the gene matches. The CDR3 bases are TGTGCCAGCAGTGAATGGGGCGGGAGGGCCCTCCTCGAGCAGTACTTC. This gives the protein CASSEWGGRALLEQYF.

This clone came up a few times. V is TRBV2 and J is TRBJ1-1; 7 bases are a match to TRBD1. With 5 bases clipped from V and 2 bases from J, the junction kept 8 bases outside the gene matches. Germline-derived CDR1 and CDR2 are SNHLY and FYNNEI. The CDR3 covers 15 residues. The CDR3 nucleotides read TGTGCCAGCAGTACACACAGGGGAACTAACACTGAAGCTTTCTTT. This translates into CASSTHRGTNTEAFF.

The chain is built from TRBV5-4 and TRBJ1-4; the match to TRBD1 covers 9 bases. CDR1 is SGHNT and CDR2 is YYREEE in the germline V gene (reference sequence). The CDR3 spans 18 residues. Trimming cost V 3 bases and J 0 bases; bases outside gene matches: 9. The DNA of the CDR3 is TGTGCCAGCAGCTCCGATGACAGGGGGAAGGCAACTAATGAAAAACTGTTTTTT. Amino acids: CASSSDDRGKATNEKLFF.

J is TRBJ1-2 and V is TRBV6-5; D is unresolved. V dropped 2 bases and J dropped 2 bases, with 9 bases sitting between them. The CDR3 extends over 14 amino acids. Germline V CDR1 and CDR2: MNHEY, SVGAGI. The CDR3 here is CASSYTDNNYGYTF. DNA for the CDR3: TGTGCCAGCAGTTACACCGACAACAACTATGGCTACACCTTC.

V usage is TRBV5-1 and J usage is TRBJ2-3, with TRBD2 identical over 7 bases. V trimming: 5 bases; J trimming: 0 bases; junction bases outside the gene matches: 6. The CDR3 totals 15 residues. Germline loops: CDR1 SGHRS, CDR2 YFSETQ. Written as DNA, the CDR3 is TGCGCCAGCAGACGCGGCGGGGGTAGCACAGATACGCAGTATTTT. Its translation: CASRRGGGSTDTQYF.